A single sample is the source of the 2 T cell receptor beta chains below, sequenced in a study of technical replicates of blood from a few donors. Clones were sequenced by immunoSEQ multiplex PCR, and TCRdb holds only the in-frame ones, with some missing. Of 60,000 to 65,000 clones listed, about 88% were seen once; the top ten hold around 5%. The sequencing input was PBMCs. Receptor source: a human donor in good health. Some clones in this sample may be carry-over from other donors' samples.

With respect to this clone: Sequence at one end of the junction differs from germline and may be a read error. The chain couples TRBV13 to TRBJ2-5; D might be TRBD2 (6 bases). The better agreement between TRBJ2-7 and the DNA end casts doubt on the J call. CDR1 and CDR2 (germline): PRHDT, FYEKMQ (reference sequence). CDR3 length equals 15 residues. In DNA, the CDR3 is TGTGCCAGCACCTTAGGGCCTACGGGAGAGTACGAGCAGTACTTC. Translated: CASTLGPTGEYEQYF.

This chain links TRBV10-3 with TRBJ2-7, with 7 nucleotides matching TRBD2. In germline, CDR1 is ENHRY, CDR2 SYGVKD. The CDR3 covers 13 residues. V gave up 9 bases and J gave up 3 bases; unmatched junction bases: 8. CDR3 bases: TGTGCCATTGGGCGGGAGTGGGGCTACGAGCAGTACTTC. It is translated as CAIGREWGYEQYF.